This is a list of T cell receptor beta chains from one sample in a study of T cell changes during pregnancy in multiple sclerosis. Profiling relied on immunoSEQ multiplex PCR, and the TCRdb table lists in-frame clones only, not all of them. The data hold over 45,000 clones, with about 93% observed a single time. The material sequenced was CD8+ T cells from peripheral blood mononuclear cells, taken in the third trimester of pregnancy. These receptors originate from a female donor with multiple sclerosis, enrolled in a pregnancy study. Both conserved end residues are part of each CDR3. The D gene is left open where the match is weak. The size entry is marked missing in some rows and otherwise reads once, few, many or a size class.

CDR3 protein,CDR3 DNA,clone size,J gene,D gene,V gene
CASSFRLAGTDTQYF,TGTGCCAGCAGCTTCCGACTAGCGGGAACAGATACGCAGTATTTT,NA,TRBJ2-3,TRBD2,TRBV7-6
CASTPGGSGTGELFF,TGTGCCAGCACCCCGGGAGGGTCGGGCACCGGGGAGCTGTTTTTT,NA,TRBJ2-2,TRBD2,TRBV7-9
CASSLVGGIAGELFF,TGTGCCAGCAGCTTGGTAGGGGGTATCGCCGGGGAGCTGTTTTTT,NA,TRBJ2-2,NA,TRBV5-8
CAWSVGLWTEAFF,TGTGCCTGGAGTGTGGGCCTTTGGACTGAAGCTTTCTTT,NA,TRBJ1-1,NA,TRBV30
CAISSGENTEAFF,TGTGCCATCTCCTCAGGGGAGAACACTGAAGCTTTCTTT,NA,TRBJ1-1,NA,TRBV6-1
CASSIGGHEQFF,TGTGCCAGTAGTATTGGCGGGCATGAGCAGTTCTTC,NA,TRBJ2-1,NA,TRBV19
CASSRTETHTEAFF,TGTGCCAGCAGTCGGACTGAGACCCACACTGAAGCTTTCTTT,once,TRBJ1-1,NA,TRBV2
CAWSVALMNTEAFF,TGTGCCTGGAGTGTAGCCCTCATGAACACTGAAGCTTTCTTT,NA,TRBJ1-1,NA,TRBV30
CASSQEGREYNEQFF,TGCGCCAGCAGCCAGGAGGGTCGAGAGTACAATGAGCAGTTCTTC,NA,TRBJ2-1,NA,TRBV5-1
CASSGGGSYGYTF,TGTGCCAGTAGTGGAGGGGGCAGCTATGGCTACACCTTC,once,TRBJ1-2,TRBD1,TRBV19
CASSLGTGGADGYTF,TGTGCCAGCAGCTTGGGGACAGGGGGCGCGGATGGCTACACCTTC,NA,TRBJ1-2,TRBD1,TRBV5-6
CASSVWTSGIPKPTYEQYF,TGTGCCAGCAGTGTTTGGACTAGCGGGATCCCGAAACCCACCTACGAGCAGTACTTC,NA,TRBJ2-7,TRBD2,TRBV27
CASSLKGGLAGTEQYF,TGTGCCAGCAGTCTAAAGGGGGGACTAGCGGGAACGGAGCAGTACTTC,NA,TRBJ2-7,TRBD2,TRBV28
CASSLHPEGSYNEQFF,TGCGCCAGCAGCTTGCACCCAGAGGGTTCCTACAATGAGCAGTTCTTC,NA,TRBJ2-1,NA,TRBV5-1
CASSLGGYSSTDTQYF,TGCGCCAGCAGCTTGGGCGGGTATTCTAGCACAGATACGCAGTATTTT,NA,TRBJ2-3,NA,TRBV5-1
CAWSAFRTSGGHSTDTQYF,TGTGCCTGGAGTGCTTTTAGGACTAGCGGGGGGCACAGCACAGATACGCAGTATTTT,NA,TRBJ2-3,TRBD2,TRBV30
CASSILGTGGTGELFF,TGTGCCAGTAGTATTCTAGGGACAGGGGGCACCGGGGAGCTGTTTTTT,NA,TRBJ2-2,TRBD1,TRBV19
CASSLVPGHEQYF,TGCGCCAGCAGCTTGGTCCCAGGGCACGAGCAGTACTTC,NA,TRBJ2-7,NA,TRBV5-1
CASSRLAGVETQYF,TGTGCCAGCAGCCGGCTAGCGGGAGTGGAGACCCAGTACTTC,NA,TRBJ2-5,TRBD2,TRBV11-2
CASSYREAGGNEQFF,TGTGCCAGCAGTTACCGAGAAGCGGGAGGGAATGAGCAGTTCTTC,many,TRBJ2-1,TRBD2,TRBV6-5
CASSLVRGPNTGELFF,TGCGCCAGCAGCTTGGTCAGGGGGCCTAACACCGGGGAGCTGTTTTTT,NA,TRBJ2-2,TRBD1,TRBV5-1
CASSAKTSGRSGYEQYF,TGTGCCAGCAGTGCCAAGACTAGCGGGAGGTCTGGCTACGAGCAGTACTTC,NA,TRBJ2-7,TRBD2,TRBV6-1
CASSSTGFYGYTF,TGTGCCAGCAGTTCAACAGGGTTCTATGGCTACACCTTC,NA,TRBJ1-2,NA,TRBV27
CASSHVPAGGQFF,TGCGCCAGCAGCCATGTCCCAGCGGGAGGGCAGTTCTTC,NA,TRBJ2-1,TRBD2,TRBV4-3
CASSPGQSREQYF,TGTGCCAGCTCACCAGGACAGTCGAGGGAGCAGTACTTC,NA,TRBJ2-7,NA,TRBV18
CASSSLDRRNRETQYF,TGTGCCAGCAGTTCCCTGGACAGGAGAAATAGGGAGACCCAGTACTTC,NA,TRBJ2-5,TRBD1,TRBV6-6
CASRRQGATFDEKLFF,TGTGCCAGCAGAAGACAGGGCGCGACGTTCGATGAAAAACTGTTTTTT,NA,TRBJ1-4,TRBD1,TRBV2
CASSDYSNTGTGSYNEQFF,TGTGCCAGCAGTGACTACTCCAACACCGGGACAGGGTCATACAATGAGCAGTTCTTC,NA,TRBJ2-1,TRBD1,TRBV6-4
CASSLEVQTNNEKLFF,TGCGCCAGCAGCTTGGAGGTACAGACGAATAATGAAAAACTGTTTTTT,NA,TRBJ1-4,NA,TRBV5-1
CASTPGAAPSYNEQFF,TGTGCCAGCACCCCAGGGGCCGCCCCCTCCTACAATGAGCAGTTCTTC,NA,TRBJ2-1,NA,TRBV27
CAWRLQGAREQYF,TGTGCCTGGAGACTACAGGGGGCTCGGGAGCAGTACTTC,NA,TRBJ2-7,TRBD1,TRBV30
CASSPTSGSPHSYEQYF,TGTGCCAGCAGCCCAACTAGCGGGAGTCCCCACTCCTACGAGCAGTACTTC,NA,TRBJ2-7,TRBD2,TRBV5-6
CASSPRGLTDTQYF,TGTGCCAGCAGTCCTAGGGGGCTCACAGATACGCAGTATTTT,NA,TRBJ2-3,TRBD1,TRBV7-9
CASSQDFSGSSYNEQFF,TGTGCCAGCAGCCAAGATTTTAGCGGGAGCTCCTACAATGAGCAGTTCTTC,NA,TRBJ2-1,TRBD2,TRBV5-5
CASSRPHVAPGTEAFF,TGTGCCAGCAGTCGTCCTCATGTCGCCCCGGGTACTGAAGCTTTCTTT,once,TRBJ1-1,NA,TRBV27
CASSLAAEQFF,TGTGCCAGCAGCTTGGCAGCGGAGCAGTTCTTC,NA,TRBJ2-1,NA,TRBV5-5
CASSLVGREGREQYF,TGTGCCAGCAGCTTGGTTGGGCGGGAGGGCCGCGAGCAGTACTTC,once,TRBJ2-7,TRBD2,TRBV5-4
CSGSGVGNEQFF,TGCAGCGGGTCGGGGGTTGGTAATGAGCAGTTCTTC,NA,TRBJ2-1,NA,TRBV29-1
CASSAYPGKRSYEQYF,TGTGCCAGCAGCGCATATCCCGGGAAGAGGTCCTACGAGCAGTACTTC,NA,TRBJ2-7,NA,TRBV7-2
CASSLRQGSYTF,TGTGCCAGCAGCCTGAGACAGGGGAGCTACACCTTC,NA,TRBJ1-2,TRBD1,TRBV11-2
CATRGELGKYEQYF,TGTGCCACCCGGGGGGAACTAGGGAAGTACGAGCAGTACTTC,once,TRBJ2-7,TRBD2,TRBV13
CASSPRLAGPLEQYF,TGTGCCAGCAGCCCGAGACTAGCGGGGCCTCTTGAGCAGTACTTC,NA,TRBJ2-7,TRBD2,TRBV7-2
CASSSLPGLTTDTQYF,TGTGCCAGCAGCTCCCTTCCGGGACTTACGACGGATACGCAGTATTTT,NA,TRBJ2-3,NA,TRBV7-8
CASSLIAGDLYEQYF,TGTGCCAGCAGCTTGATAGCGGGAGATCTTTACGAGCAGTACTTC,NA,TRBJ2-7,TRBD2,TRBV7-2
CASSLQGITEAFF,TGTGCCAGCAGTCTACAGGGTATCACTGAAGCTTTCTTT,NA,TRBJ1-1,NA,TRBV28
CASSESGHSVNEQFF,TGTGCCAGCAGTGAAAGTGGGCATAGCGTGAATGAGCAGTTCTTC,once,TRBJ2-1,NA,TRBV2
CASSLALGGLYNEQFF,TGCGCCAGCAGCTTGGCCCTAGGGGGCCTCTACAATGAGCAGTTCTTC,NA,TRBJ2-1,TRBD1,TRBV5-1
CASSEATFDAEAFF,TGTGCCAGCAGTGAAGCGACTTTCGACGCTGAAGCTTTCTTT,NA,TRBJ1-1,NA,TRBV2
CASSFDNLPYEQYF,TGTGCCAGCAGCTTTGACAACCTCCCCTACGAGCAGTACTTC,NA,TRBJ2-7,NA,TRBV5-4
CASSLVGTSGRWGTDTQYF,TGTGCCAGCAGCTTAGTGGGGACTAGCGGGAGATGGGGCACAGATACGCAGTATTTT,NA,TRBJ2-3,TRBD2,TRBV7-3
CASSFYGSGNEQFF,TGTGCCAGTAGTTTCTACGGGAGTGGCAATGAGCAGTTCTTC,NA,TRBJ2-1,NA,TRBV19
CAAATTMSTDTQYF,TGTGCTGCCGCAACAACCATGAGCACAGATACGCAGTATTTT,NA,TRBJ2-3,NA,TRBV30
CASSLKGAQGGKLFF,TGTGCCAGCAGCCTAAAGGGGGCTCAGGGAGGAAAACTGTTTTTT,NA,TRBJ1-4,TRBD1,TRBV4-2
CASSQDRGLTYEQYF,TGCGCCAGCAGCCAGGACAGGGGACTTACCTACGAGCAGTACTTC,NA,TRBJ2-7,TRBD1,TRBV4-1